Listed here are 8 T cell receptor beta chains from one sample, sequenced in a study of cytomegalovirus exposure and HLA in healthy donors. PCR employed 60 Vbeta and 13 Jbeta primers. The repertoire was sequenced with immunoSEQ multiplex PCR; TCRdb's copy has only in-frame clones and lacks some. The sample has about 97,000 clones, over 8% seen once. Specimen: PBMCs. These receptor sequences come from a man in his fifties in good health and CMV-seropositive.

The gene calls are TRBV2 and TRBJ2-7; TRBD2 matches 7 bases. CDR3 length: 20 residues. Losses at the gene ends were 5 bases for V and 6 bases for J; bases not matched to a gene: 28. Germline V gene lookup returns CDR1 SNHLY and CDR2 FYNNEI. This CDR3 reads CASSPPKRGIIESGIVEQYF. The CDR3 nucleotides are TGTGCCAGCAGTCCCCCCAAAAGGGGAATTATCGAAAGCGGGATTGTCGAGCAGTACTTC.

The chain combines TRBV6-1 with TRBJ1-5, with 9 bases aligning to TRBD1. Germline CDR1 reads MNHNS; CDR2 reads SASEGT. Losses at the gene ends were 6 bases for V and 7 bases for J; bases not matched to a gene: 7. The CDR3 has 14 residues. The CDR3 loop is CASRSTGGGQPQHF. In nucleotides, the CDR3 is TGTGCCAGCAGGTCCACAGGGGGCGGACAGCCCCAGCATTTT.

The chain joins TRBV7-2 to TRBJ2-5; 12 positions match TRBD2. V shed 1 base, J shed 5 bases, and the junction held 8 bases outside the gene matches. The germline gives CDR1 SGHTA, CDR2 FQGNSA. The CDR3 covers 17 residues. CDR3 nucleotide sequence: TGTGCCAGCAGCTTAGGGTCTAGCGGGAGGGGCGGTGAGACCCAGTACTTC. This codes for CASSLGSSGRGGETQYF.

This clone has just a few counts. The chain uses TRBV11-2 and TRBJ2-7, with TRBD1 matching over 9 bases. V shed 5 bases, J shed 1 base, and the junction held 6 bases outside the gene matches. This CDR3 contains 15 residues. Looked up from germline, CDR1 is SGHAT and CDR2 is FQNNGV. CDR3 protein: CASSHLDRGSYEQYF. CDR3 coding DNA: TGTGCCAGCAGCCACCTGGACAGGGGATCCTACGAGCAGTACTTC.

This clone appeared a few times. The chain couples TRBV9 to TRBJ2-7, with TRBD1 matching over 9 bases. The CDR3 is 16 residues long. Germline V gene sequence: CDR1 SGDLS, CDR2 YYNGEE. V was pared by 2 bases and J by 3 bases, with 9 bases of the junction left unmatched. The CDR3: CASSVPTGTGRYEQYF. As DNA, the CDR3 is TGTGCCAGCAGCGTGCCGACCGGGACAGGGCGCTACGAGCAGTACTTC.

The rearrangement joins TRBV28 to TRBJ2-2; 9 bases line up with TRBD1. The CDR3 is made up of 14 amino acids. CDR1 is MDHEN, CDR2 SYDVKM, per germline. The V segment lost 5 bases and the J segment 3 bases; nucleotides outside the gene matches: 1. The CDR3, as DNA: TGTGCCAGCAGTCGACAGGGGGACACCGGGGAGCTGTTTTTT. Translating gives CASSRQGDTGELFF. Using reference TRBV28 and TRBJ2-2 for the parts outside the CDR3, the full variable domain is DVKVTQSSRYLVKRTGEKVFLECVQDMDHENMFWYRQDPGLGLRLIYFSYDVKMKEKGDIPEGYSVSREKKERFSLILESASTNQTSMYLCASSRQGDTGELFFGEGSRLTVL.

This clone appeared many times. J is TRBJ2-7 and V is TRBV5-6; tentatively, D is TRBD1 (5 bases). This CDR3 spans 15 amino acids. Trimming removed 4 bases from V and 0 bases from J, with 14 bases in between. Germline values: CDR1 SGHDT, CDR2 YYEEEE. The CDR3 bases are TGTGCCAGCAGCCCTGGTGGGGCGCACTCCTACGAGCAGTACTTC. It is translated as CASSPGGAHSYEQYF. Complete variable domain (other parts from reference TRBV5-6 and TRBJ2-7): DAGVTQSPTHLIKTRGQQVTLRCSPKSGHDTVSWYQQALGQGPQFIFQYYEEEERQRGNFPDRFSGHQFPNYSSELNVNALLLGDSALYLCASSPGGAHSYEQYFGPGTRLTVT.

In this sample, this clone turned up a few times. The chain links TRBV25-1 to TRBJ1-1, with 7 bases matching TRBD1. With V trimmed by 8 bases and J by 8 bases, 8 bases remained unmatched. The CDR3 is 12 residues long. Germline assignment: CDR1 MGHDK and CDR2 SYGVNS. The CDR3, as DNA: TGTGCCAGCGGAGAGACAGGGATCGAAGCTTTCTTT. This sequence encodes CASGETGIEAFF.